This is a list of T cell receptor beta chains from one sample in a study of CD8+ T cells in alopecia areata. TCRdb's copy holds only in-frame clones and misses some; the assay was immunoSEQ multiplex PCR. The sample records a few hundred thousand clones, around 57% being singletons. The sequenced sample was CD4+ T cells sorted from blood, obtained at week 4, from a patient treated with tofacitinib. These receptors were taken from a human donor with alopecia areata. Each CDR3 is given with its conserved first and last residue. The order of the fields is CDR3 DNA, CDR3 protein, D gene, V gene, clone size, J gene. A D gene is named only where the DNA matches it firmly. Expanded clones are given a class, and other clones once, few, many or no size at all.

TGCGCCAGCAGCTTTGGGACGGAGACCCAGTACTTC	CASSFGTETQYF	-	TRBV5-1	once	TRBJ2-5
TGCAGCGTTGAAACAGGGAGTAGGGAGACCCAGTACTTC	CSVETGSRETQYF	-	TRBV29-1	once	TRBJ2-5
TGCAGCGTTCGGGGGCTATACGAGCAGTACTTC	CSVRGLYEQYF	-	TRBV29-1	-	TRBJ2-7
TGTGCCAGCAGCTACGGACTTAATGAAAAACTGTTTTTT	CASSYGLNEKLFF	-	TRBV11-1	-	TRBJ1-4
TGTGCCACCAGCAGAGATAGGGGGCTTGCAGATACGCAGTATTTT	CATSRDRGLADTQYF	TRBD1	TRBV15	-	TRBJ2-3
TGCAGCGTTGTGAGGGACACTAATGCCTACGAGCAGTACTTC	CSVVRDTNAYEQYF	-	TRBV29-1	-	TRBJ2-7
TGTGCCAGCAGTGAATACACTGAAGCTTTCTTT	CASSEYTEAFF	-	TRBV2	-	TRBJ1-1
TGTGCCATCACCCTACAGGGGCGGGAGGGCTACACCTTC	CAITLQGREGYTF	TRBD1	TRBV6-1	-	TRBJ1-2
TGTGCCGGGATCCGGGACAGGGATTCAGATACGCAGTATTTT	CAGIRDRDSDTQYF	TRBD1	TRBV30	-	TRBJ2-3
TGCAGCGTTGAACCCGACAGGGGCTCGGGAGATACGCAGTATTTT	CSVEPDRGSGDTQYF	TRBD1	TRBV29-1	-	TRBJ2-3
TGCGCCAGCAGCCAAGATAGGTCCTACAATGAGCAGTTCTTC	CASSQDRSYNEQFF	-	TRBV4-1	-	TRBJ2-1